This T cell receptor (beta chain) was sequenced in a study of cytomegalovirus exposure and HLA in healthy donors. CDR1 and CDR2 (germline): SGHRS, YFSETQ. The CDR3 consists of 15 residues. The V gene end was trimmed by 4 bases and the J gene end by 4 bases; junction bases not matched to a gene: 9. Libraries were prepared by immunoSEQ multiplex PCR; TCRdb keeps only in-frame clonotypes and omits some of them. The sample includes roughly 180,000 clones, about four fifths of them seen just once. The donors were members of the validation cohort, which comprised roughly 130 subjects and was separate from the first cohort of 666 subjects. Notes on this clone: The antigen remains unidentified.

Study conclusions and caveats: CMV antigen specificity of three CMV-associated chains was confirmed in vitro. The study flagged roughly 160 TCR beta chains as cytomegalovirus-associated.

This sequence was found in a man younger than 35 in good health and CMV-seropositive. Specimen: PBMCs. This sequence joins TRBV5-1 and TRBJ2-5, with TRBD1 matching over 8 bases. The CDR3 loop reads CASSMAQGARETQYF. For the CDR3, the DNA is TGCGCCAGCAGCATGGCTCAGGGGGCTAGAGAGACCCAGTACTTC. Full variable domain (rest looked up from reference TRBV5-1 and TRBJ2-5): KAGVTQTPRYLIKTRGQQVTLSCSPISGHRSVSWYQQTPGQGLQFLFEYFSETQRNKGNFPGRFSGRQFSNSRSEMNVSTLELGDSALYLCASSMAQGARETQYFGPGTRLLVL.